The rows below give T cell receptor beta chains drawn from one sample of a study of blood T cell repertoires in COVID-19. TCRdb's copy holds only in-frame clones and misses some; the assay was immunoSEQ multiplex PCR. The sample lists 250,000 or so clones; roughly 82% were seen once. Sample: peripheral blood. These receptors all stem from a man of 80 years or more with acute or convalescent COVID-19. Both conserved end residues are part of each CDR3. The D gene is left open where the match is weak. Where a row states a size, it is once, few, many or the class of an expanded clone; other rows omit it.

d_call,v_call,clone_size,j_call,cdr3_aa,cdr3_nt
.,TRBV21-1,once,TRBJ2-6,CASSPSWEAPRSGANVLTF,TGTGCCAGCAGCCCATCATGGGAGGCGCCCCGGTCCGGGGCCAACGTCCTGACTTTC
TRBD2,TRBV5-1,.,TRBJ2-1,CASTQAGAYNEQFF,TGCGCCAGCACACAAGCGGGAGCCTACAATGAGCAGTTCTTC
.,TRBV5-8,few,TRBJ2-5,CASARERQETQYF,TGTGCCAGCGCCAGGGAACGTCAAGAGACCCAGTACTTC
.,TRBV18,.,TRBJ2-3,CASSSDSGVDTQYF,TGTGCCAGCTCTTCGGACAGCGGGGTAGATACGCAGTATTTT
TRBD2,TRBV19,.,TRBJ2-3,CASSPAGLGTDTQYF,TGTGCCAGTAGCCCAGCGGGATTGGGAACAGATACGCAGTATTTT
TRBD2,TRBV7-9,.,TRBJ2-7,CASSPRGAGGEQYF,TGTGCCAGCAGCCCCCGGGGAGCGGGAGGCGAGCAGTACTTC
TRBD1,TRBV19,.,TRBJ1-2,CASSRTGGEVYGYTF,TGTGCCAGTAGTAGGACAGGGGGCGAAGTTTATGGCTACACCTTC
.,TRBV6-2/TRBV6-3,.,TRBJ1-6,CASSYKGGASPLHF,TGTGCCAGCAGTTACAAGGGTGGGGCTTCACCCCTCCACTTT
TRBD2,TRBV24-1,.,TRBJ2-5,CATSDGSGGWGRETQYF,TGTGCCACCAGTGACGGCTCCGGGGGGTGGGGTCGAGAGACCCAGTACTTC
TRBD2,TRBV10-3,.,TRBJ2-7,CAISESGGAGRSYEQYF,TGTGCCATCAGTGAGTCGGGAGGGGCAGGGCGCTCCTACGAGCAGTACTTC
TRBD2,TRBV3-1/TRBV3-2,.,TRBJ2-7,CASSQAGGLAGGEQYF,TGTGCCAGCAGCCAAGCGGGGGGACTAGCGGGGGGCGAGCAGTACTTC
TRBD2,TRBV12-3/TRBV12-4,.,TRBJ2-7,CASSFSGSPEQYF,TGTGCCAGCAGTTTTAGCGGGAGTCCCGAGCAGTACTTC
.,TRBV3-1/TRBV3-2,.,TRBJ1-5,CASSPGGGRGQPQHF,TGTGCCAGCAGCCCGGGAGGGGGAAGAGGACAGCCCCAGCATTTT